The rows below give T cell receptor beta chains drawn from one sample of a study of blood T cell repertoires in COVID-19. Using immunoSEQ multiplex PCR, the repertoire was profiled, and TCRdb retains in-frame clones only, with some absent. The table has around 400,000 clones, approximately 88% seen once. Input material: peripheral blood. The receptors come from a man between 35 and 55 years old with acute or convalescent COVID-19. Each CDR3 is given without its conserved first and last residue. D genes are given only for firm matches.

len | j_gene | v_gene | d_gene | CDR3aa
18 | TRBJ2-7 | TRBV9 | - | ASSVAPLLQGTLLPYEQY
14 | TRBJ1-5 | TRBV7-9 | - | ASSEAGGYSNQPQH
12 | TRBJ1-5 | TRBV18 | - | ASSLDSYNQPQH
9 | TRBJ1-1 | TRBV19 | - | ASSLRLDAF
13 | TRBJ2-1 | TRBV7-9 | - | ASSSSYRAYNEQF
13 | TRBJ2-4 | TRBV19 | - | ASSAIQGAKNIQY
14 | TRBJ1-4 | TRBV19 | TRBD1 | ASRRTPGQGYEKLF
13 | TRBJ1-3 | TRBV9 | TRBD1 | ASSTRTGDGNTIY
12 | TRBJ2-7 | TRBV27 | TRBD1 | ASSLGGQSYEQY
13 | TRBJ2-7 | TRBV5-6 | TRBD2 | ASSYGGVSYYEQY
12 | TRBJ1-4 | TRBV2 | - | ASSSWTVGEKLF
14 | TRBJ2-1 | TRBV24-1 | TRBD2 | ATSDPSGGRVNEQF
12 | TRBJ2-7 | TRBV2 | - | ASVVGGTTYEQY
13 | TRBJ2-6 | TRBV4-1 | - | ASSQDGSGANVLT
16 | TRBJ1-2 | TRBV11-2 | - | ASSPRGVSTTFNYGYT
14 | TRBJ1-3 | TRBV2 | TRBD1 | ASSQQDRGQGNTIY
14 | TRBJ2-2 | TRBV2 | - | ASSPTGHSNTGELF
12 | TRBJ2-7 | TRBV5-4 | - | ASSYSGSSYEQY
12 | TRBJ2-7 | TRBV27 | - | ASSFSQGPYEQY
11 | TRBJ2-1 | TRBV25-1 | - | ASSEQGRDEQF
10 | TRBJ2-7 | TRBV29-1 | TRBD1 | SVGTGYEEQY
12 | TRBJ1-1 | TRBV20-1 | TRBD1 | SASLSGGNTEAF
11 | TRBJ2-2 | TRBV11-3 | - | ASSLLATGELF
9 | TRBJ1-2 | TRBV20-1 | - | SAPPGGGYT
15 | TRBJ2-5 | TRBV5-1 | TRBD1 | ASSPTGFLSVGETQY
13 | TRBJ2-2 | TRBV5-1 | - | ASSPATKNAGELF
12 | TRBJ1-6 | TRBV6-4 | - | ASSDSGHNSPLH
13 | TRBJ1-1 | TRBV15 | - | ATSRFRLTNTEAF
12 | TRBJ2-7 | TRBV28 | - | ASSFADISYEQY
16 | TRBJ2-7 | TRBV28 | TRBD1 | ASSSPGQGAFGSYEQY
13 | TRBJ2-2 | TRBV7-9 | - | ASSGGGVNTGELF
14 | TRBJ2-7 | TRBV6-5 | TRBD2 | ASSYQPSGGSYEQY
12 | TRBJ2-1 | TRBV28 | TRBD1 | ASSLYRGINEQF
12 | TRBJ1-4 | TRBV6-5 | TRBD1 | ASSRQGREEKLF
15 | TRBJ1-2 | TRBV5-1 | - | ASSTVGLPATNYGYT
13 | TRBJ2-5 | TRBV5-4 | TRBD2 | ASSLAGGIQETQY
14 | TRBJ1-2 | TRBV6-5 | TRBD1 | ASSYSTQGANYGYT
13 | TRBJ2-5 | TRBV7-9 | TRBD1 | ASSLRGTGEETQY
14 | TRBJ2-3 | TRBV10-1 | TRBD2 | ASSERGLAAQDTQY
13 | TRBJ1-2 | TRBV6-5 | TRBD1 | ASSLWGQGKNGYT
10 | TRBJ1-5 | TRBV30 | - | AWSSGNQPQH
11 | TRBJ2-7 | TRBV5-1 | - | ASSFRDNYEQY
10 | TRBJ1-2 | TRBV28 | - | ASSPSGHGYT
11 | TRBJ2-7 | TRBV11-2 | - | ASSLSDSYEQY
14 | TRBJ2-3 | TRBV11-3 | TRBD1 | ASSARTGPSTDTQY
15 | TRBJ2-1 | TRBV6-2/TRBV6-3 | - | ASSYRRGTILYNEQF
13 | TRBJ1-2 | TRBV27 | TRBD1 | ASSLSWAQGYGYT
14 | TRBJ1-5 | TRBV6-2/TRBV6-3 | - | ASSSFPLAEAQPQH
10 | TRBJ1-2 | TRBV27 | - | ASSPTGFGYT
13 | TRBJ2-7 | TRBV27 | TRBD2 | ASSLSSGGPREQY
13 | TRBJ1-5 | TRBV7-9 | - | ASSLDRIGHRPRH
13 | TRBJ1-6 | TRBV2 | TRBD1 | ASSEGQGVNSPLH
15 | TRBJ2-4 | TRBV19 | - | ASNPGGQLLAKNIQY
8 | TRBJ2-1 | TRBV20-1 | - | SAKTREQF
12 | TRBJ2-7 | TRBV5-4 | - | ASSSIPGDHEQY